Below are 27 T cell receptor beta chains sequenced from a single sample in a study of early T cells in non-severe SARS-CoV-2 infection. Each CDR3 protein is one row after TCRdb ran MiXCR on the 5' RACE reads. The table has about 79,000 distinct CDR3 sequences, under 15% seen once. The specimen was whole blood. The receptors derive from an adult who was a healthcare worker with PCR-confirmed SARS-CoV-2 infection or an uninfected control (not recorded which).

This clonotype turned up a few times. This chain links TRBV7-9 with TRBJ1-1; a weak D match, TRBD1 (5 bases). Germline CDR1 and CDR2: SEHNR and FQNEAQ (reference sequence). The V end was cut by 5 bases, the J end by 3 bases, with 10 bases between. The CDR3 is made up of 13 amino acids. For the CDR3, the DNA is TGTGCCAGCAGCCTAGACAGTTACACTGAAGCTTTCTTT. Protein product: CASSLDSYTEAFF.

CDR3 bases: TGTGCCAGCAGTTTATGGACAGCTTTTGGCTACACCTTC. This translates into CASSLWTAFGYTF. The J gene is TRBJ1-2, the V gene TRBV28; tentatively, D is TRBD1 (5 bases). Looked up from germline, CDR1 is MDHEN and CDR2 is SYDVKM. This CDR3 has 13 amino acids. V lost 0 bases, J lost 7 bases, and 9 bases lay in between.

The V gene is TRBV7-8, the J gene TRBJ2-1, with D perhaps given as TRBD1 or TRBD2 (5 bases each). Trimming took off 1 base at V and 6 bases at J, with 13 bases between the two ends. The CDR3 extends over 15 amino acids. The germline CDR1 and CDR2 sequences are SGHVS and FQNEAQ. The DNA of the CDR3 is TGTGCCAGCAGCTTAGTTTCGGGGCGGCCCAATGAGCAGTTCTTC. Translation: CASSLVSGRPNEQFF.

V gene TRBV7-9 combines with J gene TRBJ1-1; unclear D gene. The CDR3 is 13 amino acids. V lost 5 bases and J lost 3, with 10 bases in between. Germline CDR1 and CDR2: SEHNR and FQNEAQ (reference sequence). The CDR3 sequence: CASSAGLHTEAFF. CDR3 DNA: TGTGCCAGCAGCGCCGGGCTCCACACTGAAGCTTTCTTT.

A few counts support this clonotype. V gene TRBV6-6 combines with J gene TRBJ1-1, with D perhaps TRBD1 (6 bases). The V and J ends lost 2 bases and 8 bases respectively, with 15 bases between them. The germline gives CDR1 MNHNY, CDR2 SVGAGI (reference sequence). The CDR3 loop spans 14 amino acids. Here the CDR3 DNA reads TGTGCCAGCAGTTACACCCCTGGTGGGACAGAAGCTTTCTTT. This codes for CASSYTPGGTEAFF.

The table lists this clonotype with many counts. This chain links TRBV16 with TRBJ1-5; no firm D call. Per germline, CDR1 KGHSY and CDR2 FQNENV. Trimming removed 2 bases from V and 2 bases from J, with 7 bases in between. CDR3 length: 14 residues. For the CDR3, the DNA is TGTGCCAGCAGCCAAGAGGTAGGCAATCAGCCCCAGCATTTT. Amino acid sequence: CASSQEVGNQPQHF.

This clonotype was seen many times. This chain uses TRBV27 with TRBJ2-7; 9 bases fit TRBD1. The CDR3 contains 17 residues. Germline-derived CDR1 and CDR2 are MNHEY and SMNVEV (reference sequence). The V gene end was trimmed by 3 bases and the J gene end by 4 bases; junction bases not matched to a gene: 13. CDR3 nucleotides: TGTGCCAGCAGTTTGGCCGGGACAGGGATCGTTTGGTACGAGCAGTACTTC. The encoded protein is CASSLAGTGIVWYEQYF.

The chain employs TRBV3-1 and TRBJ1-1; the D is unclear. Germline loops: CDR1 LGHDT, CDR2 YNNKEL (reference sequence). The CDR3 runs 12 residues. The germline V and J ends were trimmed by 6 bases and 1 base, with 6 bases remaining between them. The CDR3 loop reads CASRQQNTEAFF. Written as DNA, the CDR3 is TGTGCCAGCAGACAACAGAACACTGAAGCTTTCTTT.

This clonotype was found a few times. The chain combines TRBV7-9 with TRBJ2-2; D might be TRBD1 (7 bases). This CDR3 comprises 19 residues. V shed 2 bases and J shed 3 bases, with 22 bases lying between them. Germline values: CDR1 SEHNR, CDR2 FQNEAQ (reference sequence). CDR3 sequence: CASSLWGTANRRDTGELFF. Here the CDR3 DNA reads TGTGCCAGCAGCTTATGGGGGACAGCCAACAGGAGGGACACCGGGGAGCTGTTTTTT.

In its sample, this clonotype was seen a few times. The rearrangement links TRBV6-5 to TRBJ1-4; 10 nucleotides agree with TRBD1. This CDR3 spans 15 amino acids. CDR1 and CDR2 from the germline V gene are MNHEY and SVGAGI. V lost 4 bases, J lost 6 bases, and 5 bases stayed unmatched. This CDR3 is CASSSSGTGDEKLFF. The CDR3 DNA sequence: TGTGCCAGCAGTTCCAGCGGGACAGGGGATGAAAAACTGTTTTTT.

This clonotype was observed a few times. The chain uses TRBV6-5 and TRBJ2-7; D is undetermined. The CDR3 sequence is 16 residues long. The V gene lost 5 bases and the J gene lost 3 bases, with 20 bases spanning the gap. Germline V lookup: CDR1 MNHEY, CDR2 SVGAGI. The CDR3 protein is CASSAWGSRSFYEQYF. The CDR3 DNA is TGTGCCAGCAGTGCTTGGGGTAGCCGTTCATTCTACGAGCAGTACTTC.

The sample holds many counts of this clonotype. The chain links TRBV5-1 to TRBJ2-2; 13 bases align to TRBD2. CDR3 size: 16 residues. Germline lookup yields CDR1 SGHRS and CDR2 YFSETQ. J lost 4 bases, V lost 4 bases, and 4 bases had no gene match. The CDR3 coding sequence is TGCGCCAGCAGCCCGGGACTAGCGGGATCCACCGGGGAGCTGTTTTTT. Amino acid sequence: CASSPGLAGSTGELFF.

CDR3 sequence (DNA): TGCAGCACCGCGGGACAGTTTTCAGATACGCAGTATTTT. Its protein product is CSTAGQFSDTQYF. The chain is built from TRBV29-1 and TRBJ2-3; perhaps TRBD1 as D (7 bases). Deletions cut 8 bases from V and 4 bases from J, with 16 bases between. Germline lookup yields CDR1 SQVTM and CDR2 ANQGSEA. The CDR3 is 13 amino acids.

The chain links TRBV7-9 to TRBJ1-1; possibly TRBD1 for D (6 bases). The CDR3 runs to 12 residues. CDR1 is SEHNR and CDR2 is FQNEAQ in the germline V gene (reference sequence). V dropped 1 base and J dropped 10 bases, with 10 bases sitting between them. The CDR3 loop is CASSLGGQTAFF. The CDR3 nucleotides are TGTGCCAGCAGCTTAGGGGGGCAGACAGCTTTCTTT.

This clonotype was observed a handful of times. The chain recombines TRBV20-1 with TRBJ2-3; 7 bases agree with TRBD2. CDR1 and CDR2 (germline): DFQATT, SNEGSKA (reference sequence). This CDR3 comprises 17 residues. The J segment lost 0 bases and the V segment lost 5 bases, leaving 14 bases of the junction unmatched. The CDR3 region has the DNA TGCAGTGCTCATGGATCTGCGGGAGCCTCTAGCACAGATACGCAGTATTTT. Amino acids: CSAHGSAGASSTDTQYF.

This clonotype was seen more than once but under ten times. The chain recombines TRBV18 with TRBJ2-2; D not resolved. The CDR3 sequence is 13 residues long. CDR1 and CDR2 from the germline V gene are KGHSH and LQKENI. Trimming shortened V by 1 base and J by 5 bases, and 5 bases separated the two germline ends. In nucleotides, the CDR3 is TGTGCCAGCTCACCACAAGTTACCGGGGAGCTGTTTTTT. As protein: CASSPQVTGELFF. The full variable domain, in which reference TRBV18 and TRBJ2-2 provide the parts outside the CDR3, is NAGVMQNPRHLVRRRGQEARLRCSPMKGHSHVYWYRQLPEEGLKFMVYLQKENIIDESGMPKERFSAEFPKEGPSILRIQQVVRGDSAAYFCASSPQVTGELFFGEGSRLTVL.

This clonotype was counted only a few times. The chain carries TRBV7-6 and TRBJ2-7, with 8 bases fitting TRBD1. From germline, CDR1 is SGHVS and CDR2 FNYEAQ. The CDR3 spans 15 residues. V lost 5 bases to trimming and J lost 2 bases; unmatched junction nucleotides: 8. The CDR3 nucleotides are TGTGCCAGCAGCCCGACAGGGGCCATCACCTACGAGCAGTACTTC. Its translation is CASSPTGAITYEQYF.

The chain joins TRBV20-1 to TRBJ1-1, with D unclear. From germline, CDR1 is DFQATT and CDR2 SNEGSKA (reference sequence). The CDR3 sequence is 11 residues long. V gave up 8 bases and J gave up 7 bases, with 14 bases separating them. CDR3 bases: TGCAGTTACGCCGGGCGGGATGAAGCTTTCTTT. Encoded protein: CSYAGRDEAFF.

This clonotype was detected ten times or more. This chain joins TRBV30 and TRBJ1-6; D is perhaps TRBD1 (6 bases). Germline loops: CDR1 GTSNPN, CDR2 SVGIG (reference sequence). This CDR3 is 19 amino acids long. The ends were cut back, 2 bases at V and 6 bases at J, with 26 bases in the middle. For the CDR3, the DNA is TGTGCCTGGAGTTGGGAAAGGACAGCCTATTGGGGATTTAATTCACCCCTCCACTTT. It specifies CAWSWERTAYWGFNSPLHF.

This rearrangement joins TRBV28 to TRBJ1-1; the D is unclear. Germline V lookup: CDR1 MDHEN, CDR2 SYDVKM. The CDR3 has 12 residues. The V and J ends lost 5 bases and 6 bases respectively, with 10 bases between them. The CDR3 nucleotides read TGTGCCAGCAGTCAGGCATCCTCTGAAGCTTTCTTT. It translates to CASSQASSEAFF.

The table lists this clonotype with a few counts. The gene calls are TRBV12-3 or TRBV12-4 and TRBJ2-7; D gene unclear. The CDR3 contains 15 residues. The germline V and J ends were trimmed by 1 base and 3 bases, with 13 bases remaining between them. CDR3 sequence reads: CASSLGATPDYEQYF. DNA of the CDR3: TGTGCCAGCAGTTTAGGAGCCACTCCGGACTACGAGCAGTACTTC.

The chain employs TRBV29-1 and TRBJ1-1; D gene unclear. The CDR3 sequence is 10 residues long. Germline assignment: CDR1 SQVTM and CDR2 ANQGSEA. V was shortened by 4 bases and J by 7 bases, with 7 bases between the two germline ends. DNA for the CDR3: TGCAGCGTTGGTAGGGATGAAGCTTTCTTT. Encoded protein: CSVGRDEAFF.

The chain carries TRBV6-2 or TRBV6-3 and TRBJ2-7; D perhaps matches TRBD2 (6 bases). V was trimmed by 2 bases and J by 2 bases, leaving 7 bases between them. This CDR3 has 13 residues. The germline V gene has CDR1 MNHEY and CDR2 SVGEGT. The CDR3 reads CASSYLATYEQYF. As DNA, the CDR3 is TGTGCCAGCAGTTACCTAGCGACCTACGAGCAGTACTTC.

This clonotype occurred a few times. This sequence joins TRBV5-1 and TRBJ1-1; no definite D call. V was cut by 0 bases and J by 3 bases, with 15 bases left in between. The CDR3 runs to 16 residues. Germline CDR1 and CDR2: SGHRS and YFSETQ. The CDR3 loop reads CASSLGVGDIYTEAFF. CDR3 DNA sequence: TGCGCCAGCAGCTTGGGCGTGGGTGATATATACACTGAAGCTTTCTTT.

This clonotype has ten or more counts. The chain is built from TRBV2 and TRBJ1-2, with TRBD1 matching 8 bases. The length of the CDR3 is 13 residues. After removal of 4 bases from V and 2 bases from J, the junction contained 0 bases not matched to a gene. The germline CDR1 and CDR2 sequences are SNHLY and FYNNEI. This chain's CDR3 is CASSGDRNYGYTF. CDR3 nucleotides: TGTGCCAGCAGTGGGGACAGGAACTATGGCTACACCTTC.

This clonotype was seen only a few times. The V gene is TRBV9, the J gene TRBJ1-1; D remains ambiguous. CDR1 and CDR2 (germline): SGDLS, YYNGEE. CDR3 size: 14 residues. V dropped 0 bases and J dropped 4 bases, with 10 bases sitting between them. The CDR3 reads CASSVDGLLTEAFF. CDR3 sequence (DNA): TGTGCCAGCAGCGTAGACGGCCTCCTCACTGAAGCTTTCTTT.

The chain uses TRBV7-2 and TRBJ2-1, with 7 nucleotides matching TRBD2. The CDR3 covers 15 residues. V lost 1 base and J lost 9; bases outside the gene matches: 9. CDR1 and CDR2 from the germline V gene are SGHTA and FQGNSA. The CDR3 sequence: CASSLEERGLFEQFF. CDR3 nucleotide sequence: TGTGCCAGCAGCTTAGAAGAGCGGGGCCTCTTTGAGCAGTTCTTC.